The source of this T cell receptor beta chain is a study of blood T cells in healthy people across ages (dated by TCRdb to the mid-2010s). About the full investigation: In model experiments, template switching captured about one uniquely barcoded TCR beta cDNA molecule for every two T cells. To track age-related changes in TCR beta repertoire diversity, the study relied on deep sequencing normalized with unique cDNA molecular identifiers. Donors were grouped into four age groups: young (average roughly 15 years), middle-aged (over 35), aged (around 60) and long-lived (about 82). Using the same blood draw, the study looked at two additional independent replicas of 1 million unique cDNA reads for two donors, one aged 18 to 29 and the other aged 80 or older.

The method behind the library was 5' RACE. The data were produced on an Illumina HiSeq 2500. The second PCR ran for about 7 to 11 cycles and used a J-beta primer mix along with a sample-barcoded 5' primer. A unique molecular identifier was introduced onto each TCR beta cDNA molecule by a template-switch 5' adaptor carrying 12 random nucleotides. Each sample yielded at least 3 million CDR3-containing paired-end reads. First-strand cDNA synthesis was performed from all RNA using the Mint cDNA synthesis kit, with priming by a TRBC-specific oligonucleotide. After uracil-DNA glycosylase treatment, a first 18-cycle PCR used universal primers M1SS and BC2_uni_R on all cDNA. In the original analysis: For normalization, 1 million high-quality reads were randomly selected from each sample, with every read carrying a distinct molecular identifier. Instead of being binned into consensus sequences, reads with shared molecular identifiers were discarded. MiTCR, run with a Q25 quality threshold and the strictest error-elimination algorithm, handled CDR3 identification, clonotype clustering and error correction. A nonparametric unseen species model with Euler transformation was used to estimate a lower bound on total TCR beta diversity. Starting from the raw public reads, TCRdb applied fastp trimming at Q25, assembled clones with MiXCR and retained in-frame beta chains. Rows merge per CDR3 protein into single entries with the most common DNA and genes. For this entry, the V and J calls and clone size follow TCRdb and not the study's own pipeline. The sample records some 940,000 distinct CDR3 sequences, under 35% of which are singletons. The ten most abundant clones make up roughly a tenth of the sample.

The CDR3 adds up to 14 amino acids, both ends counted. Of all the DNA, just the CDR3 is kept, 42 bases in frame from base 1. V is reduced by 0 bases and J by 2 bases, leaving a spacing of 8 bases between them. The germline V gene gives CDR1 as KGHSH and CDR2 as LQKENI. Comments on this clonotype: This clone's antigen is unknown. This may come from a read error, since a much larger clone is one base off. Likely a read error: the CDR3 ends without its conserved phenylalanine or tryptophan.

Summary of the overall study and its limitations: Donor CMV infection status was unknown, potentially confounding age-related changes in expanded clonotypes. Observed TCR beta diversity per million T cells fell roughly linearly with age, and a significant reduction was already apparent by age around 40. Bulk unsorted PBMC profiling prevented conclusive comparison of naive and antigen-experienced compartments. Observed TCR beta diversity correlated strongly with the percentage of naive T cells measured by flow cytometry. Estimates of total diversity from one million sequenced T cells were regarded as lower bounds and underestimates. Compared with the aged group, more naive CD4+ T cells, fewer expanded clones and increased TCR diversity were shown by the long-lived group, suggesting age selection.

Donors were a few dozen systemically healthy Caucasian individuals from Russia aged roughly 6 to 100 years. About 9.1 milliliters of peripheral blood were collected from each donor into EDTA-treated Vacutainer tubes. Ficoll-Paque density-gradient centrifugation was used to isolate PBMCs, with at least 7 million obtained per sample. Total RNA was extracted from PBMCs with Trizol reagent, with at least 6 micrograms obtained per sample. For every donor, an aliquot of PBMCs went through flow cytometry to measure the percentages of naive CD45RAhigh/CD27high T cells. This sample also appeared in a second study, on T cells of mothers and their children. Taken from the second paper: The donors were nine systemically healthy Caucasian individuals, made up of three mothers and their six children. cDNA synthesis used all of the extracted RNA, with approximately 1.6 ug of RNA in each 15 ul reaction. In the second PCR, the M1S primer added sample barcodes and 2-4 random nucleotides. Each mother yielded over 9 million TCR beta CDR3 reads and each child a few million reads. Thymic selection similarly shapes TCR recombination output in related and unrelated pairs, with minor effect from inherited differences. Related mother-child pairs always showed normalized repertoire overlap that was slightly higher than in unrelated mother-child pairs, though the difference was never significant. No persistent microchimeric T cell clones were found, with a detection sensitivity of roughly 99 clones per million clonotypes. Deep NGS was used in the study to compare the TCR beta repertoires of mothers and children and to look for features that separate related mother-child pairs from unrelated individuals. The mean age was 40 +/- 4 years for the mothers and around 10 +/- 4 years for the children. Libraries were sequenced on Illumina HiSeq 2000 with 100+100 nt paired-end reads after adapter ligation with NEBNext reagents. To prevent cross-contamination, the mother and child libraries were prepared one month apart and sequenced in separate runs. Each donor had between roughly 500,000 and 2,100,000 distinct TCR beta clonotypes identified. Naive TCR beta clonotypes were estimated from low-frequency clonotypes matched to each donor's FACS-determined naive share, without sorting.

This receptor was taken from a woman aged 40 to 55 in good health. The sample consisted of blood. The chain employs TRBV18 and TRBJ2-7; no confident D gene assignment can be made. The bases are TGTGCCAGCTCACCACCAAAGGCAACCTACGAGCAGTACTTG. Its coded protein is CASSPPKATYEQYL.